Shown below are 29 T cell receptor beta chains from a single sample sequenced in a study of identical twins (dated by TCRdb to the mid-2010s). The library was generated by 5' RACE. Instrument on record: Illumina HiSeq 2000. The public reads were reanalyzed by TCRdb: fastp trimming at Q25, MiXCR alignment, in-frame beta chains only. Rows with a matching CDR3 protein are joined into one entry that keeps the most common DNA and genes. The sample table lists more than 600,000 distinct CDR3 sequences, over 15% of them with a count of one. The ten largest account for about an eighth of the sample. The sample also formed part of further work on T cells expressing NK-cell markers.

Sequencing was performed on PBMCs. The receptor set was obtained from a woman aged 18 to 35 in good health.

This clonotype was seen more than once but under ten times. The chain is built from TRBV20-1 and TRBJ2-2; 15 bases line up with TRBD2. Germline V lookup: CDR1 DFQATT, CDR2 SNEGSKA (reference sequence). J lost 5 bases, V lost 2 bases, and 6 bases had no gene match. CDR3 length equals 17 residues. CDR3 in amino acids: CSARKRTSGGETGELFF. The CDR3 DNA sequence: TGCAGTGCTAGAAAAAGGACTAGCGGGGGGGAAACCGGGGAGCTGTTTTTT.

The rearrangement links TRBV5-1 to TRBJ2-5, with D possibly called TRBD1 or TRBD2 (5 bases each). This CDR3 is 14 amino acids long. Germline CDR1 and CDR2: SGHRS and YFSETQ. V lost 7 bases, J lost 4 bases, and 17 bases lay in between. The CDR3 loop is CASHLAVGTETQYF. CDR3 coding DNA: TGCGCCAGCCACCTGGCGGTAGGGACAGAGACCCAGTACTTC.

V is TRBV11-2 and J is TRBJ2-3; TRBD1 matches 7 bases. The CDR3 runs 14 residues. CDR1 is SGHAT, CDR2 FQNNGV, per germline. With V trimmed by 5 bases and J by 4 bases, 6 bases remained unmatched. The CDR3 is CASSVNRGSDTQYF. The CDR3 nucleotides read TGTGCCAGCAGCGTTAACAGGGGATCAGATACGCAGTATTTT.

The chain employs TRBV12-3 or TRBV12-4 and TRBJ1-2; D call uncertain. This CDR3 has 14 amino acids. The V end was cut by 3 bases, the J end by 2 bases, with 10 bases between. CDR3 nucleotides: TGTGCCAGCAGTTTTGAAGGACGGAACTATGGCTACACCTTC. Translated: CASSFEGRNYGYTF.

This clonotype turned up a few times. This chain joins TRBV20-1 and TRBJ2-2; 7 nucleotides match TRBD1. The CDR3 contains 13 residues. Looked up from germline, CDR1 is DFQATT and CDR2 is SNEGSKA (reference sequence). The ends lost 6 bases at V and 4 bases at J; junction bases unmatched: 5. The CDR3 spells CSAINRGTGELFF. The CDR3 DNA reads TGCAGTGCCATCAACAGGGGCACCGGGGAGCTGTTTTTT.

The rearrangement uses TRBV6-1 and TRBJ1-4; D might be TRBD1 (6 bases). V was cut by 3 bases and J by 8 bases, with 13 bases left in between. Germline V gives CDR1 MNHNS, CDR2 SASEGT. The CDR3 has 14 amino acids. Here the CDR3 reads CASSDGGSGEKLFF. CDR3 nucleotide sequence: TGTGCCAGCAGTGACGGGGGCTCGGGAGAAAAACTGTTTTTT.

The chain employs TRBV5-1 and TRBJ2-1, with D tentatively TRBD1 (5 bases). This CDR3 spans 15 amino acids. Germline CDR1 SGHRS, CDR2 YFSETQ. V lost 0 bases, J lost 6 bases, and 13 bases lay in between. CDR3 protein: CASSLVTEDFNEQFF. DNA for the CDR3: TGCGCCAGCAGCTTGGTGACAGAGGATTTCAATGAGCAGTTCTTC.

The chain has TRBV27 and TRBJ2-6; D call uncertain. CDR3 length equals 15 residues. Germline V CDR1 and CDR2: MNHEY, SMNVEV (reference sequence). V gave up 0 bases and J gave up 4 bases, with 7 bases separating them. CDR3 DNA: TGTGCCAGCAGTTTATCGACAACCGGGGCCAACGTCCTGACTTTC. This encodes CASSLSTTGANVLTF.

This rearrangement joins TRBV5-6 to TRBJ2-7; a possible D gene is TRBD1 (6 bases). The germline V gene encodes CDR1 SGHDT and CDR2 YYEEEE. The CDR3 totals 14 residues. V shed 3 bases and J shed 7 bases, with 17 bases lying between them. Here the CDR3 DNA reads TGTGCCAGCAGCTCCCGGGACACCGAGGGGGAGCAGTACTTC. It yields the protein CASSSRDTEGEQYF.

This clonotype turned up a few times. The chain combines TRBV11-2 with TRBJ2-3; D may be TRBD1 or TRBD2 (5 bases each). CDR3 size: 15 residues. V was shortened by 5 bases and J by 3 bases, with 15 bases between the two germline ends. CDR1 SGHAT and CDR2 FQNNGV come from the germline V gene. CDR3 sequence reads: CASSDGTPLTDTQYF. CDR3 in DNA: TGTGCCAGCAGCGACGGGACCCCGTTGACAGATACGCAGTATTTT.

V and J are TRBV5-1 and TRBJ2-1; no definite D call. Germline V gene lookup returns CDR1 SGHRS and CDR2 YFSETQ. The CDR3 is made up of 12 amino acids. Trimming stripped 0 bases from V and 5 bases from J, with 3 bases between. CDR3 sequence reads: CASSLDDNEQFF. CDR3 in DNA: TGCGCCAGCAGCTTGGACGACAATGAGCAGTTCTTC.

There are a few counts of this clonotype. V usage is TRBV20-1 and J usage is TRBJ2-1; D remains ambiguous. From germline, CDR1 is DFQATT and CDR2 SNEGSKA (reference sequence). The CDR3 runs 13 residues. V lost 1 base to trimming and J lost 7 bases, with 11 bases between them. CDR3 in DNA: TGCAGTGCTAGAGGGGTAGCTAGGAATGAGCAGTTCTTC. The encoded protein is CSARGVARNEQFF.

The chain is built from TRBV27 and TRBJ1-1, with D unresolved. Germline V CDR1 and CDR2: MNHEY, SMNVEV (reference sequence). The CDR3 is 15 residues long. The V and J ends lost 6 bases and 6 bases respectively, with 20 bases between them. CDR3 nucleotide sequence: TGTGCCAGCAGCCCGGGGAGGACCGGGCGATCTGAAGCTTTCTTT. It specifies CASSPGRTGRSEAFF.

This clonotype was recorded a few times. The gene calls are TRBV5-5 and TRBJ2-5; D possibly corresponds to TRBD2 (5 bases). The V and J ends lost 4 bases and 5 bases respectively, with 18 bases between them. Germline-derived CDR1 and CDR2 are SGHKS and YYEKEE (reference sequence). The CDR3 extends over 15 amino acids. The CDR3 spells CASSPLERTGETQYF. CDR3 coding DNA: TGTGCCAGCAGCCCCTTGGAACGTACGGGGGAGACCCAGTACTTC. Drawing the rest from reference TRBV5-5 and TRBJ2-5, the complete variable domain is DAGVTQSPTHLIKTRGQQVTLRCSPISGHKSVSWYQQVLGQGPQFIFQYYEKEERGRGNFPDRFSARQFPNYSSELNVNALLLGDSALYLCASSPLERTGETQYFGPGTRLLVL.

The table lists this clonotype with a count of one. CDR3 DNA: TGTGCCAGCAGTCCCGTTCCGGGGGCGGGGGAGCAGTACTTC. This sequence encodes CASSPVPGAGEQYF. V is TRBV11-2 and J is TRBJ2-7, with D perhaps TRBD1 or TRBD2 (6 bases each). This CDR3 has 14 amino acids. Trimming removed 6 bases at V and 7 bases at J, with 19 bases between. Looked up from germline, CDR1 is SGHAT and CDR2 is FQNNGV.

CDR3 protein: CASGLFSVDNEQFF. CDR3 in DNA: TGTGCTAGTGGTTTGTTTTCCGTCGACAATGAGCAGTTCTTC. The chain couples TRBV12-5 to TRBJ2-1; unclear D gene. Trimming shortened V by 2 bases and J by 5 bases, and 10 bases separated the two germline ends. Germline V gene data show CDR1 as LGHNT and CDR2 as FRNRAP. This CDR3 spans 14 amino acids.

The chain couples TRBV12-3 or TRBV12-4 to TRBJ2-1; 9 positions match TRBD2. J gave up 7 bases and V 7 bases, and 11 bases lay outside the gene matches. The CDR3 contains 15 residues. This CDR3 is CASTTWREGPNEQFF. The CDR3 DNA follows: TGTGCCAGCACCACCTGGCGGGAGGGCCCTAATGAGCAGTTCTTC.

The rearrangement links TRBV12-3 or TRBV12-4 to TRBJ1-1; 9 bases align to TRBD1. The ends lost 4 bases at V and 6 bases at J; junction bases unmatched: 6. The CDR3 has 14 amino acids. The CDR3 bases are TGTGCCAGCAGTTCTCGGACAGGGGTAGCTGAAGCTTTCTTT. Its protein is CASSSRTGVAEAFF.

This clonotype occurred a few times. The V and J genes are TRBV7-2 and TRBJ2-7; TRBD2 matches at 9 bases. The CDR3 consists of 15 residues. V trimming: 1 base; J trimming: 6 bases; junction bases outside the gene matches: 7. From germline, CDR1 is SGHTA and CDR2 FQGNSA. CDR3 loop: CASSLDLAGMSEQYF. CDR3 DNA sequence: TGTGCCAGCAGCTTAGACCTAGCGGGAATGAGCGAGCAGTACTTC.

The genes are TRBV4-3 and TRBJ2-1; TRBD2 might be the D (5 bases). CDR1 LGHNA and CDR2 YSLEER come from the germline V gene. V lost 4 bases and J lost 3, with 19 bases in between. The CDR3 has 17 residues. CDR3 residues: CASSPTLSDYFYNEQFF. For the CDR3, the DNA is TGCGCCAGCAGCCCAACCCTCTCCGACTACTTCTACAATGAGCAGTTCTTC.

This clonotype was seen a handful of times. J is TRBJ1-2 and V is TRBV20-1; D is undetermined. The CDR3 loop spans 12 amino acids. Trimming removed 1 base from V and 7 bases from J, with 10 bases in between. Germline V gives CDR1 DFQATT, CDR2 SNEGSKA (reference sequence). The CDR3 reads CSARGAGGGYTF. CDR3 in DNA: TGCAGTGCTAGAGGGGCAGGCGGTGGCTACACCTTC.

For the CDR3, the DNA is TGTGCCAGCAGCTTAGATCTAGCGGCGAACACCGGGGAGCTGTTTTTT. The encoded protein is CASSLDLAANTGELFF. J is TRBJ2-2 and V is TRBV11-2, with 7 bases fitting TRBD2. In germline, CDR1 is SGHAT, CDR2 FQNNGV. Unmatched junction bases numbered 1, after V lost 0 bases and J lost 0 bases. The CDR3 is 16 residues long.

This clonotype has a handful of counts. The V call is TRBV15, the J call TRBJ2-1, with 15 bases matching TRBD2. Germline CDR1 and CDR2: LNHNV and YYDKDF (reference sequence). The CDR3 extends over 16 amino acids. J lost 12 bases, V lost 3 bases, and 9 bases had no gene match. CDR3 in DNA: TGTGCCACCAGCAGCGGGACTAGCGGGAGGCCCCCCAGGCAGTTCTTC. This sequence encodes CATSSGTSGRPPRQFF.

The chain has TRBV24-1 and TRBJ2-2; perhaps TRBD1 as D (6 bases). Trimming shortened V by 1 base and J by 4 bases, and 15 bases separated the two germline ends. In germline, CDR1 is KGHDR, CDR2 SFDVKD. The CDR3 length is 17 residues. The CDR3 DNA sequence: TGTGCCACCAGTGATTTCCGTACAGGGCTTGGCACCGGGGAGCTGTTTTTT. Amino acids: CATSDFRTGLGTGELFF.

This clonotype was seen more than once but under ten times. CDR3 loop: CASSSPATGSYEQYF. CDR3 bases: TGTGCCAGCAGTTCCCCCGCCACGGGCTCCTACGAGCAGTACTTC. The chain recombines TRBV27 with TRBJ2-7; the D is unclear. This CDR3 spans 15 amino acids. Germline CDR1 MNHEY, CDR2 SMNVEV (reference sequence). V was pared by 4 bases and J by 0 bases, with 13 bases between.

About this clonotype itself: An end of the junction does not agree with germline; a read error may underlie this. The chain combines TRBV4-2 with TRBJ2-3; no reliable D call. The CDR3 is made up of 14 amino acids. The germline gives CDR1 LGHNA, CDR2 YNFKEQ. Here the CDR3 reads CASSPSPDADTLYF. The CDR3 coding sequence is TGTGCCAGCAGCCCTTCTCCGGACGCGGATACGCTGTATTTT.

This chain connects TRBV20-1 to TRBJ2-1; D is unresolved. Germline CDR1 is DFQATT and CDR2 is SNEGSKA (reference sequence). This CDR3 is 13 amino acids long. V lost 4 bases to trimming and J lost 0 bases, with 7 bases between them. The CDR3 DNA follows: TGCAGTGCTACTCGGCGCTCCTACAATGAGCAGTTCTTC. Protein sequence: CSATRRSYNEQFF.

A few counts support this clonotype. The chain couples TRBV6-5 to TRBJ2-1; the D is unclear. The ends were cut back, 0 bases at V and 7 bases at J, with 13 bases in the middle. CDR1 MNHEY and CDR2 SVGAGI come from the germline V gene. The CDR3 contains 15 residues. The CDR3 region has the DNA TGTGCCAGCAGTTACTCGAACGGGTTGAAGAATGAGCAGTTCTTC. Its protein product is CASSYSNGLKNEQFF.

The chain employs TRBV6-5 and TRBJ1-3; D possibly corresponds to TRBD1 (5 bases). V was trimmed by 4 bases and J by 3 bases, leaving 16 bases between them. The germline gives CDR1 MNHEY, CDR2 SVGAGI. The CDR3 contains 16 residues. The CDR3: CASSSLPRGSGNTIYF. Here the CDR3 DNA reads TGTGCCAGCAGTTCGCTCCCTAGGGGTAGTGGAAACACCATATATTTT.